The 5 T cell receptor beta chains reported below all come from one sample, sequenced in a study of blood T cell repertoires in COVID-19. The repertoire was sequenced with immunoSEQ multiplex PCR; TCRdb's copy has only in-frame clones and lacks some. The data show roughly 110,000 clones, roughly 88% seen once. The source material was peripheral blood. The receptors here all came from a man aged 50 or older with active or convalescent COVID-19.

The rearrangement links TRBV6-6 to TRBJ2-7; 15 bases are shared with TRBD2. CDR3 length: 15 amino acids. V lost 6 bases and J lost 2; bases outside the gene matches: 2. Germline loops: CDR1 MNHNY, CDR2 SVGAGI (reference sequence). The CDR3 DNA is TGTGCCAGCAGGGGACTAGCGGGAGGACCCTACGAGCAGTACTTC. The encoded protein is CASRGLAGGPYEQYF.

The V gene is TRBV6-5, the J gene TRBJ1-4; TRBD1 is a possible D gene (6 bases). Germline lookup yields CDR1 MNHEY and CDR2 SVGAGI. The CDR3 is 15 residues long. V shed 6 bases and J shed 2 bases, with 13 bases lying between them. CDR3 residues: CASRQLTGTNEKLFF. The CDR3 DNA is TGTGCCAGCAGACAGCTTACAGGGACTAATGAAAAACTGTTTTTT.

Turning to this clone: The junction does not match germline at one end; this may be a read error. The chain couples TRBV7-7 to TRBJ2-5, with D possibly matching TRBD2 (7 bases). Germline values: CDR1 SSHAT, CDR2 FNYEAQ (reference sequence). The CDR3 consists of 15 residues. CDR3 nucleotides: TGTGCTAGCAGCTTAGGGGGAGGGGGCCAAGAGACCCAGTACTTC. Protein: CASSLGGGGQETQYF.

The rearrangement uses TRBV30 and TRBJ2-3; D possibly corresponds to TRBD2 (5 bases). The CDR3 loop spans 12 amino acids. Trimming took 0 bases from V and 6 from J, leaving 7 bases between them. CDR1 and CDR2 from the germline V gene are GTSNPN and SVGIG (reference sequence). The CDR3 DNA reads TGTGCCTGGAGTGTCCGCGGGGATACGCAGTATTTT. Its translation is CAWSVRGDTQYF.

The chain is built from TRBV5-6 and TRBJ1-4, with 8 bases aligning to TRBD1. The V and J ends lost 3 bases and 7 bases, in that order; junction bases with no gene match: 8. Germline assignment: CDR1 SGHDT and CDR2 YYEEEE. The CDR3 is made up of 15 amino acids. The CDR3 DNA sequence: TGTGCCAGCAGCTCTATCACAGGGGGAGGTGAAAAACTGTTTTTT. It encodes CASSSITGGGEKLFF.